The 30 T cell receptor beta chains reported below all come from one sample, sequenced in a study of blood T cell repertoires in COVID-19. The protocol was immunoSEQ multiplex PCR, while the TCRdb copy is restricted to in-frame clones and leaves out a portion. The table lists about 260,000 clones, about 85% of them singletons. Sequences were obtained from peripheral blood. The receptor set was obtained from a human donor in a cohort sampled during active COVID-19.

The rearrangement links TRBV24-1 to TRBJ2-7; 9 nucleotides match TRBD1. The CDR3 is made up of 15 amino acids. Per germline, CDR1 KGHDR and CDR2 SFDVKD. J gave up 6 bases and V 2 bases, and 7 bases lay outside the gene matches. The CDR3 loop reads CATSDSLGTGPEQYF. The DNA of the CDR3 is TGTGCCACCAGTGATTCTCTTGGGACAGGGCCCGAGCAGTACTTC.

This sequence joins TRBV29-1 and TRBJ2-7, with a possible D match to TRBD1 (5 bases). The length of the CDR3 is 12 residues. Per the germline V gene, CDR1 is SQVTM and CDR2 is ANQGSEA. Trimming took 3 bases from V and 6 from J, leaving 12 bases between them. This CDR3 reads CSVDDSWGEQYF. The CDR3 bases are TGCAGCGTTGACGACAGCTGGGGCGAGCAGTACTTC.

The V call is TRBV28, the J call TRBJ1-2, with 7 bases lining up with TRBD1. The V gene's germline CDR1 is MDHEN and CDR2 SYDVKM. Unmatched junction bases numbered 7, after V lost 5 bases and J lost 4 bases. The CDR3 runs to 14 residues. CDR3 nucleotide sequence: TGTGCCAGCAGTCTCGGAAGGACAGGCTATGGCTACACCTTC. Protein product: CASSLGRTGYGYTF.

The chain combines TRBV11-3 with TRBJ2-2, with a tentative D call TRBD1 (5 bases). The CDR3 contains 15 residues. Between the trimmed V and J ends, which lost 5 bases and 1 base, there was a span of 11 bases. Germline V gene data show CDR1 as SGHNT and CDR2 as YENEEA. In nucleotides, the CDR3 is TGTGCCAGCAGCGGCAGGGATCTGAACACCGGGGAGCTGTTTTTT. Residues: CASSGRDLNTGELFF.

CDR3 amino acids: CASSLKGREVDTQYF. CDR3 coding DNA: TGTGCCAGCAGCTTGAAGGGGCGGGAAGTAGATACGCAGTATTTT. J is TRBJ2-3 and V is TRBV5-4, with a weak D call TRBD2 (6 bases). From germline, CDR1 is SGHNT and CDR2 YYREEE (reference sequence). Trimming took 1 base from V and 5 from J, leaving 14 bases between them. This CDR3 has 15 amino acids.

This CDR3 reads CASRKGGGRQETQYF. In DNA, the CDR3 is TGTGCCAGCAGGAAGGGAGGAGGTCGTCAAGAGACCCAGTACTTC. V is TRBV2 and J is TRBJ2-5, with D perhaps TRBD2 (6 bases). The CDR3 spans 15 residues. Germline CDR1 SNHLY, CDR2 FYNNEI. V lost 6 bases to trimming and J lost 2 bases, with 16 bases between them.

CDR3 sequence (DNA): TGTGCCAGCTCACCGACAGGGGGCCACGAAGCTTTCTTT. Protein: CASSPTGGHEAFF. This chain uses TRBV18 with TRBJ1-1; 10 positions agree with TRBD1. Germline values: CDR1 KGHSH, CDR2 LQKENI. The CDR3 length is 13 residues. Germline trimming cut 3 bases from V and 8 bases from J; bases unmatched to any gene: 3. Full variable domain (remainder filled in from reference TRBV18 and TRBJ1-1): NAGVMQNPRHLVRRRGQEARLRCSPMKGHSHVYWYRQLPEEGLKFMVYLQKENIIDESGMPKERFSAEFPKEGPSILRIQQVVRGDSAAYFCASSPTGGHEAFFGQGTRLTVV.

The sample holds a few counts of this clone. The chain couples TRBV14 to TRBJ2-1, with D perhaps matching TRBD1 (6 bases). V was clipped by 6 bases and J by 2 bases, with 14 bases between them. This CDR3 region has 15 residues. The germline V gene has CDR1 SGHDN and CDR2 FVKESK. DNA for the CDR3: TGTGCCAGCAGTCGGTTACAGGGACCCTACAATGAGCAGTTCTTC. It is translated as CASSRLQGPYNEQFF.

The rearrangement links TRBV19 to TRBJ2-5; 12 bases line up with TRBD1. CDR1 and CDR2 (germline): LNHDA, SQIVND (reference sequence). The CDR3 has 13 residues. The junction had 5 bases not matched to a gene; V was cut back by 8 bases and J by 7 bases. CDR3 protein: CASRDRGLSTQYF. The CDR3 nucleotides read TGTGCCAGTCGGGACAGGGGGCTTTCGACCCAGTACTTC. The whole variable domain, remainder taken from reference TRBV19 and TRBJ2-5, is DGGITQSPKYLFRKEGQNVTLSCEQNLNHDAMYWYRQDPGQGLRLIYYSQIVNDFQKGDIAEGYSVSREKKESFPLTVTSAQKNPTAFYLCASRDRGLSTQYFGPGTRLLVL.

The CDR3 loop is CASSSPPGYEQYF. The DNA for the CDR3 is TGTGCCAGCAGCTCCCCCCCCGGTTACGAGCAGTACTTC. This chain links TRBV7-6 with TRBJ2-7; no firm D call. Trimming pared 4 bases from V and 4 bases from J, leaving 11 bases between. In germline, CDR1 is SGHVS, CDR2 FNYEAQ. The CDR3 extends over 13 amino acids.

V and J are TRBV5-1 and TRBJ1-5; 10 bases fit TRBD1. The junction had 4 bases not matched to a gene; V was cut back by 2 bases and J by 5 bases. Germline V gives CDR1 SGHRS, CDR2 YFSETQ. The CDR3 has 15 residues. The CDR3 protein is CASSFGTGEYQPQHF. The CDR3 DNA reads TGCGCCAGCAGCTTCGGGACAGGGGAGTATCAGCCCCAGCATTTT.

The DNA of the CDR3 is TGTGCCAGCGCCCAGGGTACGATGAACACTGAAGCTTTCTTT. Amino acids: CASAQGTMNTEAFF. The rearrangement uses TRBV25-1 and TRBJ1-1; D perhaps matches TRBD1 (5 bases). Germline CDR1 reads MGHDK; CDR2 reads SYGVNS. V was cut by 8 bases and J by 0 bases, with 13 bases left in between. This CDR3 has 14 residues.

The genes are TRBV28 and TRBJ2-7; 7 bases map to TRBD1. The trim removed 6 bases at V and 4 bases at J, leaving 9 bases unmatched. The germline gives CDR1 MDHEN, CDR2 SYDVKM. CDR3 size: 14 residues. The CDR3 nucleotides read TGTGCCAGCAGCCGACAGGGCCGGGCGTACGAGCAGTACTTC. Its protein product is CASSRQGRAYEQYF.

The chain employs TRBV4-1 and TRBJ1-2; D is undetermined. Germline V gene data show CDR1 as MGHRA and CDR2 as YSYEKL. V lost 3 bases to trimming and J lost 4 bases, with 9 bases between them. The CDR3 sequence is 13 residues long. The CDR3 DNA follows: TGCGCCAGCAGCCAGAGCGGGATCTATGGCTACACCTTC. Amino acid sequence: CASSQSGIYGYTF.

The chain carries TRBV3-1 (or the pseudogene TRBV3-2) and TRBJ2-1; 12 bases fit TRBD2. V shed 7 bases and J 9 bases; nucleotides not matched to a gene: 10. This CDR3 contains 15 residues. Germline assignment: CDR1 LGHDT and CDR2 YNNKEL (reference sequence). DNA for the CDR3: TGTGCCAGCACCCCGACTAGCGGGAGAATGGGTGAGCAGTTCTTC. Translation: CASTPTSGRMGEQFF.

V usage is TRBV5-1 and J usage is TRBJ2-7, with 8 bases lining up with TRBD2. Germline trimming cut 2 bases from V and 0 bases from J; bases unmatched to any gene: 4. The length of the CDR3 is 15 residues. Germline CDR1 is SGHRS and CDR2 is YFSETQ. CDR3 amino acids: CASSFAGGNSYEQYF. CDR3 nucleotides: TGCGCCAGCAGCTTTGCGGGAGGAAACTCCTACGAGCAGTACTTC.

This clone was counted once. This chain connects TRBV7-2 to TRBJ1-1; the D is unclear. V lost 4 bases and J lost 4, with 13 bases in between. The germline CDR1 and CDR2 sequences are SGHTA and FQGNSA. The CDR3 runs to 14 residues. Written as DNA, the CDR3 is TGTGCCAGCAGCTCCCTGGCGGGTGGCACTGAAGCTTTCTTT. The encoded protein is CASSSLAGGTEAFF.

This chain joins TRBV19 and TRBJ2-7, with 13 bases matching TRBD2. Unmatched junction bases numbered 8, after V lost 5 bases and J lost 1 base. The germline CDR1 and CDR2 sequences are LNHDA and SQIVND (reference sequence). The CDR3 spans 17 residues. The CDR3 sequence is CASSERLAGGPSYEQYF. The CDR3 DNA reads TGTGCCAGTAGTGAGAGACTAGCGGGAGGCCCATCCTACGAGCAGTACTTC.

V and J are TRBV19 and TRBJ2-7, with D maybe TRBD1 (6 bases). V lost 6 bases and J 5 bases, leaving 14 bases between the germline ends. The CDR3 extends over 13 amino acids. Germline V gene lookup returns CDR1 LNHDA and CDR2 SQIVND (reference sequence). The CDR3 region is CASSPRTADEQYF. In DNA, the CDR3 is TGTGCCAGTAGCCCCCGGACAGCTGACGAGCAGTACTTC.

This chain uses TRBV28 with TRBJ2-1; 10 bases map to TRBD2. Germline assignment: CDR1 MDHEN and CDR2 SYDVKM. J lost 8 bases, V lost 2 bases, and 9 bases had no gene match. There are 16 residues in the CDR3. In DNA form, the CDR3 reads TGTGCCAGCAGTTTAGTCCCTAGCGGGAGCTCCTATGAGCAGTTCTTC. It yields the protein CASSLVPSGSSYEQFF.

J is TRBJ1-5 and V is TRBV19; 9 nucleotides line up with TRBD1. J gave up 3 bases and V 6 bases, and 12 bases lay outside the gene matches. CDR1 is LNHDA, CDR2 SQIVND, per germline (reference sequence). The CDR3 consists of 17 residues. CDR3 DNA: TGTGCCAGTAGCGACAGGGGGGTCACCCGATACAATCAGCCCCAGCATTTT. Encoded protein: CASSDRGVTRYNQPQHF.

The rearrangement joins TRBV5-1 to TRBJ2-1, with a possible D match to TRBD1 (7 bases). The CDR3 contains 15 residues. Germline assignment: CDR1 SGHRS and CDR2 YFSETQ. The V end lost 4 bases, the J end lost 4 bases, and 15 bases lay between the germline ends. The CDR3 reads CASSKEGATYNEQFF. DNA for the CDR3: TGCGCCAGCAGCAAGGAGGGGGCGACTTACAATGAGCAGTTCTTC.

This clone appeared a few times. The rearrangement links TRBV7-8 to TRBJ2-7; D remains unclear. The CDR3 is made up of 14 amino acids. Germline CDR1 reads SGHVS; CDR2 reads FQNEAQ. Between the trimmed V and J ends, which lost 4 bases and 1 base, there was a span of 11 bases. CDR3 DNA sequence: TGTGCCAGCAGCTACCAGAGGTTGTCCTACGAGCAGTACTTC. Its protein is CASSYQRLSYEQYF.

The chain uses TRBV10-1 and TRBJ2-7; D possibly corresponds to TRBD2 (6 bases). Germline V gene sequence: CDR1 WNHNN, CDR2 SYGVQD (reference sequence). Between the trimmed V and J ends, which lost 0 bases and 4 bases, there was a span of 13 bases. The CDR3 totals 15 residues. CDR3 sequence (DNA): TGCGCCAGCAGTGAGTCCCGACTAGTAAGATACGAGCAGTACTTC. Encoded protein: CASSESRLVRYEQYF.

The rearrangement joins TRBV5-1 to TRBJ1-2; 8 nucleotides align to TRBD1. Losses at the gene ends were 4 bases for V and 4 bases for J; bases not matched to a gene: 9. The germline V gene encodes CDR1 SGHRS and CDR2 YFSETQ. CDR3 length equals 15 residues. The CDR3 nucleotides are TGCGCCAGCAGCCAAGGACAGGGTGGACCCTATGGCTACACCTTC. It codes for CASSQGQGGPYGYTF.

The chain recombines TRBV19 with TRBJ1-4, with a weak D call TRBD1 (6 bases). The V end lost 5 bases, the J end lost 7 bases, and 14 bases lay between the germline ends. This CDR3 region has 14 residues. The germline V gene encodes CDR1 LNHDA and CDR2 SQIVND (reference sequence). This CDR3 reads CASSGGSQGEKLFF. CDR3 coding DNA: TGTGCCAGTAGTGGGGGCAGCCAAGGTGAAAAACTGTTTTTT.

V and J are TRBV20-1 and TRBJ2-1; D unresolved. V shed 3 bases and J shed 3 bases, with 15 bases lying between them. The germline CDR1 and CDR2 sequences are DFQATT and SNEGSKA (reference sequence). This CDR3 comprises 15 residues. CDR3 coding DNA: TGCAGTGCTAGTTCTGTTCGGGTATACTACAATGAGCAGTTCTTC. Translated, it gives CSASSVRVYYNEQFF.

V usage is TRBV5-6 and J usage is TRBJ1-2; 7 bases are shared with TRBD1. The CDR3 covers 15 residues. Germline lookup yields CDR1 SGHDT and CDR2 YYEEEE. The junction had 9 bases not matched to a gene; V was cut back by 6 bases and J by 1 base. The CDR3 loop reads CASNIQGGVNYGYTF. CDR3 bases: TGTGCCAGCAACATCCAGGGGGGCGTTAACTATGGCTACACCTTC.

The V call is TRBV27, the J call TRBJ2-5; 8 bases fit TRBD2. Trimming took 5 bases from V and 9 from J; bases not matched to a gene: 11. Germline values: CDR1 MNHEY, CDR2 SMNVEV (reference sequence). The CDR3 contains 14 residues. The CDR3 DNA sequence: TGTGCCAGCAGTATTTCCGGGACTAGTGTCCCCCAGTACTTC. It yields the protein CASSISGTSVPQYF.

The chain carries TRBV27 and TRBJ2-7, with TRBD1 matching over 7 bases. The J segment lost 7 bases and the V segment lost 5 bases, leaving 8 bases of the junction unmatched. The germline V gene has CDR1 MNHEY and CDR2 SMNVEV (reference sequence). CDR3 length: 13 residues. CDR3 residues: CASSPDRMGEQYF. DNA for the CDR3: TGTGCCAGCAGTCCGGACAGGATGGGGGAGCAGTACTTC.